The TCR beta chain under discussion was sequenced for a study of blood T cell repertoires in COVID-19. The overall study: Samples representing acute and convalescent COVID-19 were sourced from the United States, Italy and Spain. PBMCs, B-cell-depleted T cells, or T cells provided the cDNA or gDNA that made up the material.

The CDR3 length is 15 residues. Trimming removed 4 bases at V and 2 bases at J, with 14 bases between. The germline gives CDR1 LNHDA, CDR2 SQIVND (reference sequence). In the authors' methods: Amplification of reference gene primers provided the estimated nucleated cell counts. The data were produced by immunoSEQ multiplex PCR, yet TCRdb's version contains in-frame clones alone and is incomplete. V and J calls plus clone size are reproduced from that table; the DNA served to infer D and trimming. The profile shows about 230,000 clones, less than 90% of them singletons. This chain joins TRBV19 and TRBJ1-2, with D maybe TRBD1 (6 bases). Sequenced input: peripheral blood. This sequence was found in a woman in her 70s with active or convalescent COVID-19. CDR3 loop: CASSRSGAENYGYTF. The CDR3 coding sequence is TGTGCCAGTAGTAGGTCAGGGGCCGAAAACTATGGCTACACCTTC. Looking up the rest from reference TRBV19 and TRBJ1-2 gives the full variable domain: DGGITQSPKYLFRKEGQNVTLSCEQNLNHDAMYWYRQDPGQGLRLIYYSQIVNDFQKGDIAEGYSVSREKKESFPLTVTSAQKNPTAFYLCASSRSGAENYGYTFGSGTRLTVV.